One sample yielded the 21 T cell receptor beta chains listed below, sequenced in a study of blood T cell repertoires in COVID-19. The protocol was immunoSEQ multiplex PCR, while the TCRdb copy is restricted to in-frame clones and leaves out a portion. The sample contains fewer than 300,000 clones, 80% to 90% of which appear only once. The material sequenced was peripheral blood. All receptors derive from a woman aged 45-59 years with COVID-19, enrolled during active disease.

This clone was seen a single time. The V and J genes are TRBV30 and TRBJ2-1, with a weak D call TRBD2 (5 bases). Trimming stripped 3 bases from V and 10 bases from J, with 7 bases between. CDR3 length: 10 amino acids. From germline, CDR1 is GTSNPN and CDR2 SVGIG (reference sequence). The CDR3 bases are TGTGCCTGGAGCGGGGAGGAGCAGTTCTTC. It codes for CAWSGEEQFF.

V gene TRBV29-1 combines with J gene TRBJ2-1; 7 nucleotides line up with TRBD1. V was clipped by 7 bases and J by 10 bases; unmatched bases: 7. The CDR3 spans 11 residues. The V gene's germline CDR1 is SQVTM and CDR2 ANQGSEA. The CDR3, as DNA: TGCAGCGCCGTAGACAGGGTCGAGCAGTTCTTC. It translates to CSAVDRVEQFF.

In the case of this clone: At the DNA level, this CDR3 is encoded by other sequences in the same sample as well. The J gene is TRBJ2-1, the V gene TRBV19, with D tentatively TRBD2 (6 bases). From germline, CDR1 is LNHDA and CDR2 SQIVND (reference sequence). The V end was cut by 5 bases, the J end by 0 bases, with 11 bases between. The CDR3 sequence is 15 residues long. This CDR3 reads CASSPRDSSYNEQFF. CDR3 nucleotide sequence: TGTGCCAGTAGTCCGCGGGACTCCTCCTACAATGAGCAGTTCTTC. Filled out from reference TRBV19 and TRBJ2-1, the complete variable domain reads DGGITQSPKYLFRKEGQNVTLSCEQNLNHDAMYWYRQDPGQGLRLIYYSQIVNDFQKGDIAEGYSVSREKKESFPLTVTSAQKNPTAFYLCASSPRDSSYNEQFFGPGTRLTVL.

The CDR3 DNA reads TGTGCCATTGTGGGACAGATTTCTAGCGGCTACACCTTC. Amino acid sequence: CAIVGQISSGYTF. The rearrangement uses TRBV10-3 and TRBJ1-2, with 7 bases lining up with TRBD1. CDR1 and CDR2 (germline): ENHRY, SYGVKD. V was pared by 9 bases and J by 8 bases, with 12 bases of the junction left unmatched. The CDR3 is 13 residues long.

CDR3 amino acids: CATSPTSPGQGAWQYF. In DNA, the CDR3 is TGTGCCACCAGTCCCACCTCTCCGGGACAGGGGGCGTGGCAGTACTTC. V and J are TRBV24-1 and TRBJ2-7; 12 bases map to TRBD1. The V segment lost 6 bases and the J segment 9 bases; nucleotides outside the gene matches: 14. Germline CDR1 reads KGHDR; CDR2 reads SFDVKD. This CDR3 is built from 16 residues.

The chain links TRBV19 to TRBJ2-7; 11 positions agree with TRBD2. The V segment lost 5 bases and the J segment 0 bases; nucleotides outside the gene matches: 9. The germline V gene encodes CDR1 LNHDA and CDR2 SQIVND (reference sequence). This CDR3 contains 17 residues. CDR3 in DNA: TGTGCCAGTAGTCTAACCTCCGGGACTAGCGGCTCCTACGAGCAGTACTTC. It codes for CASSLTSGTSGSYEQYF.

V usage is TRBV30 and J usage is TRBJ2-7, with D hard to call. CDR1 GTSNPN and CDR2 SVGIG come from the germline V gene (reference sequence). The CDR3 sequence is 14 residues long. Trimming pared 2 bases from V and 12 bases from J, leaving 23 bases between. The CDR3 protein is CAWSPPVVSGGGYF. The DNA for the CDR3 is TGTGCCTGGAGTCCCCCAGTAGTTTCCGGCGGCGGGTACTTC.

V is TRBV9 and J is TRBJ2-3; 9 positions match TRBD2. V was clipped by 0 bases and J by 2 bases; unmatched bases: 7. CDR3 length equals 17 residues. Germline V lookup: CDR1 SGDLS, CDR2 YYNGEE. CDR3 region: CASSVAPGLASTDTQYF. CDR3 bases: TGTGCCAGCAGCGTAGCTCCTGGACTAGCGTCCACAGATACGCAGTATTTT.

This chain uses TRBV11-2 with TRBJ1-1; TRBD1 aligns across 7 bases. CDR1 SGHAT and CDR2 FQNNGV come from the germline V gene. The V gene end was trimmed by 5 bases and the J gene end by 7 bases; junction bases not matched to a gene: 13. The CDR3 runs to 15 residues. The chain's CDR3 is CASSDAPKQGNEAFF. The CDR3 nucleotides read TGTGCCAGCAGCGACGCCCCGAAACAGGGGAATGAAGCTTTCTTT.

The V call is TRBV3-1 (or the pseudogene TRBV3-2), the J call TRBJ2-7; 9 bases fit TRBD1. The CDR3 consists of 14 residues. V trimming: 1 base; J trimming: 6 bases; junction bases outside the gene matches: 4. CDR1 and CDR2 from the germline V gene are LGHDT and YNNKEL (reference sequence). CDR3: CASSQVGTGSEQYF. In nucleotides, the CDR3 is TGTGCCAGCAGCCAAGTTGGGACAGGGAGCGAGCAGTACTTC.

The chain is built from TRBV5-4 and TRBJ1-2, with TRBD1 identical over 7 bases. The germline V gene encodes CDR1 SGHNT and CDR2 YYREEE (reference sequence). This CDR3 spans 15 amino acids. Trimming took 4 bases from V and 4 from J; bases not matched to a gene: 10. Here the CDR3 reads CASSPQGTDIYGYTF. The CDR3 region has the DNA TGTGCCAGCAGCCCACAGGGGACGGACATCTATGGCTACACCTTC.

The chain links TRBV19 to TRBJ1-4; 7 positions match TRBD1. The CDR3 is 17 residues long. J was trimmed by 0 bases and V by 3 bases; bases with no gene match: 7. Germline V gives CDR1 LNHDA, CDR2 SQIVND (reference sequence). Here the CDR3 reads CASSIWDSYATNEKLFF. The CDR3 region has the DNA TGTGCCAGTAGTATCTGGGACAGCTATGCAACTAATGAAAAACTGTTTTTT.

The V gene is TRBV11-3, the J gene TRBJ1-1, with TRBD1 identical over 7 bases. The V segment lost 3 bases and the J segment 9 bases; nucleotides outside the gene matches: 10. Germline V gives CDR1 SGHNT, CDR2 YENEEA. The CDR3 consists of 14 residues. DNA of the CDR3: TGTGCCAGCAGCTTGGTGAGGGGGCAAAAACAAGCTTTCTTT. The encoded protein is CASSLVRGQKQAFF.

The rearrangement joins TRBV5-1 to TRBJ1-2; D not resolved. The CDR3 is 12 amino acids. The germline gives CDR1 SGHRS, CDR2 YFSETQ. With 2 bases removed from V and 6 bases from J, the gap between germline ends came to 8 bases. CDR3 amino acids: CASSLLEDGYTF. The CDR3 region has the DNA TGCGCCAGCAGCTTATTGGAGGATGGCTACACCTTC.

The chain uses TRBV6-5 and TRBJ2-7; 7 positions agree with TRBD1. Per the germline V gene, CDR1 is MNHEY and CDR2 is SVGAGI. The V segment lost 10 bases and the J segment 2 bases; nucleotides outside the gene matches: 11. This CDR3 is built from 14 residues. CDR3 region: CATIPPGQTYEQYF. The CDR3 nucleotides read TGTGCCACCATACCCCCGGGACAGACCTACGAGCAGTACTTC.

This CDR3 reads CASSPMTTLANYGYTF. The CDR3 DNA is TGTGCCAGCAGCCCGATGACAACTTTAGCTAACTATGGCTACACCTTC. The V call is TRBV4-2, the J call TRBJ1-2; D is ambiguous. V lost 4 bases and J lost 0, with 15 bases in between. This CDR3 has 16 residues. Germline V CDR1 and CDR2: LGHNA, YNFKEQ.

The chain employs TRBV18 and TRBJ2-2, with D perhaps matching TRBD2 (6 bases). The V gene's germline CDR1 is KGHSH and CDR2 LQKENI. The ends were cut back, 3 bases at V and 1 base at J, with 9 bases in the middle. This CDR3 is 15 amino acids long. The CDR3 region has the DNA TGTGCCAGCTCACCTTACGGGGGGAACACCGGGGAGCTGTTTTTT. This sequence encodes CASSPYGGNTGELFF.

V and J are TRBV11-3 and TRBJ2-1, with no clear D. Trimming removed 5 bases at V and 8 bases at J, with 19 bases between. There are 15 residues in the CDR3. The V gene's germline CDR1 is SGHNT and CDR2 YENEEA. DNA for the CDR3: TGTGCCAGCAGCCCCCAGATCATAAAGTCCCATGAGCAGTTCTTC. Amino acids: CASSPQIIKSHEQFF.

The J gene is TRBJ1-5, the V gene TRBV19, with TRBD1 matching 10 bases. The CDR3 loop spans 14 amino acids. J gave up 6 bases and V 6 bases, and 5 bases lay outside the gene matches. Germline-derived CDR1 and CDR2 are LNHDA and SQIVND (reference sequence). CDR3 sequence reads: CASSRDRGVQPQHF. CDR3 DNA: TGTGCCAGTAGCCGGGACAGGGGCGTTCAGCCCCAGCATTTT.

The CDR3: CASSSFQLGPEQFF. The CDR3, as DNA: TGTGCCAGCAGCTCCTTCCAACTCGGTCCTGAGCAGTTCTTC. V and J are TRBV5-4 and TRBJ2-1; no firm D call. Per germline, CDR1 SGHNT and CDR2 YYREEE (reference sequence). This CDR3 has 14 amino acids. Trimming removed 3 bases at V and 9 bases at J, with 16 bases between.

This clone was seen a handful of times. Its ends do not fully match the called genes, so a read error is possible. J is TRBJ2-1 and V is TRBV18; 14 bases are a match to TRBD2. The CDR3 is 18 amino acids. The germline V gene has CDR1 KGHSH and CDR2 LQKENI. CDR3 loop: CASSPRTSGRYGREEQFF. In DNA form, the CDR3 reads TGTGCCAGCTCTCCACGGACTAGCGGGAGGTACGGGCGTGAGGAGCAGTTCTTC.